These 4 T cell receptor beta chains share one sample of origin, sequenced in a study of T-cell memory formation after mild COVID-19 (dated by TCRdb to the early 2020s). The library was prepared using 5' RACE. The run used an Illumina NovaSeq 6000. The public sequencing data were trimmed at Q25 with fastp and processed into clonotypes with MiXCR by TCRdb, which kept only in-frame beta chains. CDR3 protein sequences are deduplicated, and each keeps its most common genes and DNA. The sample records some 50,000 distinct CDR3 sequences, 9% to 15% of which are singletons. The ten largest clones add up to around 25% of the sample. The source material was PBMCs or a T cell subset sorted from them (not recorded which). The source of these receptors is a man aged 18 to 29 who had mild COVID-19 (a few samples of this study predate the infection). The sample titles of this study are shuffled in the database, so cell type and time point are left out; the donor was told from shared clones.

This clonotype was observed a handful of times. J is TRBJ2-7 and V is TRBV6-2 or TRBV6-3; 8 positions match TRBD1. V lost 2 bases, J lost 0 bases, and 6 bases stayed unmatched. The CDR3 extends over 16 amino acids. CDR1 MNHEY and CDR2 SVGEGT come from the germline V gene. CDR3 region: CASSYHPGGISYEQYF. The CDR3 nucleotides are TGTGCCAGCAGTTACCATCCAGGGGGCATCTCCTACGAGCAGTACTTC.

This clonotype was counted between two and nine times. This chain joins TRBV20-1 and TRBJ1-4; D is ambiguous. The V gene's germline CDR1 is DFQATT and CDR2 SNEGSKA (reference sequence). Trimming pared 6 bases from V and 15 bases from J, leaving 17 bases between. CDR3 length equals 11 residues. CDR3: CSAQPGGEVFF. CDR3 nucleotides: TGCAGTGCCCAACCGGGCGGGGAGGTGTTTTTT.

This clonotype was observed a handful of times. The V and J genes are TRBV5-6 and TRBJ2-2; D gene uncertain. CDR3 length: 11 residues. CDR1 is SGHDT, CDR2 YYEEEE, per germline. V was cut by 8 bases and J by 3 bases, with 5 bases left in between. DNA of the CDR3: TGTGCCAGTACGCACACCGGGGAGCTGTTTTTT. Protein: CASTHTGELFF. Looking up the rest from reference TRBV5-6 and TRBJ2-2 gives the full variable domain: DAGVTQSPTHLIKTRGQQVTLRCSPKSGHDTVSWYQQALGQGPQFIFQYYEEEERQRGNFPDRFSGHQFPNYSSELNVNALLLGDSALYLCASTHTGELFFGEGSRLTVL.

This clonotype was counted at least ten times. V and J are TRBV6-6 and TRBJ2-7; no reliable D call. V was cut by 8 bases and J by 6 bases, with 14 bases left in between. The CDR3 is 12 residues long. The germline CDR1 and CDR2 sequences are MNHNY and SVGAGI (reference sequence). The CDR3 sequence is CASSAGPIEQYF. The CDR3 nucleotides are TGTGCCAGCTCCGCCGGACCGATCGAGCAGTACTTC.